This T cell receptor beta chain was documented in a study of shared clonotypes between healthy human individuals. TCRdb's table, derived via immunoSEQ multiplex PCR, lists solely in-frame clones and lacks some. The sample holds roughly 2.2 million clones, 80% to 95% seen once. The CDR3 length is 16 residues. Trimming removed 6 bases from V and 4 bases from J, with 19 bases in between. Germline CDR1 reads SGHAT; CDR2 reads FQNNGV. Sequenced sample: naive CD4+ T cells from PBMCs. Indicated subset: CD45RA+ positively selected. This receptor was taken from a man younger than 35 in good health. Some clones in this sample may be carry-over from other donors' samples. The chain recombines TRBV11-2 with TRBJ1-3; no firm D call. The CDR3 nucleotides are TGTGCCAGCAGTCTTTATACATCGGGAAAGGGAAACACCATATATTTT. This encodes CASSLYTSGKGNTIYF.